This entry lists 25 T cell receptor beta chains sequenced from one sample in a study of CD8 T cells in Susac syndrome. The authors reverse transcribed roughly 0.5 to 1 ug RNA with random hexamers. TCRdb re-derived calls from the immunoSEQ multiplex PCR reads in MiXCR, one entry per CDR3 protein. In the table there are about 210,000 distinct CDR3 sequences, 95% of which are singletons. Sequenced: CD4+ T cells from PBMCs. These receptor sequences come from a human donor with multiple sclerosis.

The V gene is TRBV20-1, the J gene TRBJ2-4; 7 bases are a match to TRBD2. Unmatched junction bases numbered 4, after V lost 5 bases and J lost 9 bases. The length of the CDR3 is 11 residues. Germline-derived CDR1 and CDR2 are DFQATT and SNEGSKA (reference sequence). The CDR3 region is CSAPSGTIQYF. The CDR3 DNA reads TGCAGTGCTCCCAGCGGGACCATTCAGTACTTC.

The chain carries TRBV20-1 and TRBJ1-1; no reliable D call. The V and J ends lost 0 bases and 11 bases respectively, with 10 bases between them. The CDR3 loop spans 11 amino acids. Germline CDR1 is DFQATT and CDR2 is SNEGSKA (reference sequence). CDR3 DNA sequence: TGCAGTGCTAGAGATGTGGCAGAGGCTTTCTTT. Encoded protein: CSARDVAEAFF.

This clonotype occurred once. This chain joins TRBV29-1 and TRBJ1-2; 7 bases agree with TRBD1. The CDR3 has 13 amino acids. CDR1 and CDR2 (germline): SQVTM, ANQGSEA. Germline trimming cut 6 bases from V and 7 bases from J; bases unmatched to any gene: 11. The CDR3 DNA sequence: TGCAGCGTCCCCTCGGGACAGCATTTTGGCTACACCTTC. This encodes CSVPSGQHFGYTF.

The J gene is TRBJ2-7, the V gene TRBV18, with TRBD1 identical over 9 bases. V trimming: 3 bases; J trimming: 5 bases; junction bases outside the gene matches: 14. The germline V gene has CDR1 KGHSH and CDR2 LQKENI. The CDR3 contains 17 residues. Here the CDR3 DNA reads TGTGCCAGCTCACCTAACCGGCACGGGACAGGGTCAGACGAGCAGTACTTC. It codes for CASSPNRHGTGSDEQYF.

The chain uses TRBV3-1 and TRBJ2-1; D ambiguous. Germline values: CDR1 LGHDT, CDR2 YNNKEL (reference sequence). The CDR3 loop spans 15 amino acids. V was trimmed by 2 bases and J by 6 bases, leaving 14 bases between them. As DNA, the CDR3 is TGTGCCAGCAGCCAAATTAGCAACCCAGGCAATGAGCAGTTCTTC. Residues: CASSQISNPGNEQFF.

The genes are TRBV5-1 and TRBJ2-1; D unresolved. Germline V gene lookup returns CDR1 SGHRS and CDR2 YFSETQ. The CDR3 contains 13 residues. Trimming cost V 0 bases and J 7 bases, with 8 bases left between them. CDR3 nucleotide sequence: TGCGCCAGCAGCTTGGTCATCGGGAATGAGCAGTTCTTC. Protein: CASSLVIGNEQFF.

The DNA for the CDR3 is TGCAGTGCTTCTAGCGGGGTTTACTACGAGCAGTACTTC. Protein: CSASSGVYYEQYF. The V gene is TRBV20-1, the J gene TRBJ2-7; 9 nucleotides match TRBD2. Germline V gives CDR1 DFQATT, CDR2 SNEGSKA (reference sequence). Trimming took 5 bases from V and 3 from J; bases not matched to a gene: 5. The CDR3 contains 13 residues.

This chain connects TRBV12-3 or TRBV12-4 to TRBJ1-4; 7 bases align to TRBD1. The CDR3 totals 15 residues. V lost 5 bases and J lost 1; bases outside the gene matches: 4. CDR3 nucleotides: TGTGCCAGCAGTCGTCAGGGGGGAACTAATGAAAAACTGTTTTTT. The encoded protein is CASSRQGGTNEKLFF.

The chain is built from TRBV29-1 and TRBJ1-5, with D tentatively TRBD1 (6 bases). Germline V gives CDR1 SQVTM, CDR2 ANQGSEA. The CDR3 is made up of 13 amino acids. V dropped 3 bases and J dropped 7 bases, with 13 bases sitting between them. CDR3 DNA: TGCAGCGTTGAGGCTGGGGGCGGGCAGCCCCAGCATTTT. Amino acids: CSVEAGGGQPQHF.

This clonotype came up once. The V gene is TRBV3-1, the J gene TRBJ2-4, with a tentative D call TRBD2 (6 bases). Looked up from germline, CDR1 is LGHDT and CDR2 is YNNKEL (reference sequence). V lost 1 base and J lost 11, with 12 bases in between. This CDR3 has 13 amino acids. CDR3 sequence: CASSQVRGFLQYF. In nucleotides, the CDR3 is TGTGCCAGCAGCCAAGTCCGGGGGTTCCTTCAGTACTTC.

This chain joins TRBV25-1 and TRBJ1-2; tentatively, D is TRBD1 (6 bases). Trimming removed 2 bases at V and 5 bases at J, with 6 bases between. The CDR3 is made up of 12 amino acids. Germline V CDR1 and CDR2: MGHDK, SYGVNS. The CDR3 protein is CASSEGQYGYTF. The CDR3 DNA is TGTGCCAGCAGTGAAGGACAGTATGGCTACACCTTC.

V gene TRBV20-1 combines with J gene TRBJ2-5, with D possibly matching TRBD2 (6 bases). The V gene's germline CDR1 is DFQATT and CDR2 SNEGSKA (reference sequence). Trimming cost V 3 bases and J 5 bases, with 13 bases left between them. The CDR3 spans 13 residues. This CDR3 is CSASSQAGETQYF. CDR3 coding DNA: TGCAGTGCTAGTAGTCAGGCGGGGGAGACCCAGTACTTC.

The chain joins TRBV4-2 to TRBJ2-5, with unresolved D. Germline-derived CDR1 and CDR2 are LGHNA and YNFKEQ. This CDR3 is 14 amino acids long. Trimming stripped 0 bases from V and 5 bases from J, with 10 bases between. The CDR3 DNA sequence: TGTGCCAGCAGCCAAGATGGTCCGGATGAGACCCAGTACTTC. The encoded protein is CASSQDGPDETQYF.

The chain couples TRBV30 to TRBJ2-1; 8 nucleotides align to TRBD1. Trimming at V came to 4 bases and at J to 8 bases, leaving 13 bases not matched to a gene. The CDR3 totals 15 residues. The germline V gene encodes CDR1 GTSNPN and CDR2 SVGIG (reference sequence). The CDR3 sequence: CAWMRQGAPRDEQFF. CDR3 sequence (DNA): TGTGCCTGGATGCGGCAGGGGGCGCCGAGAGATGAGCAGTTCTTC.

The V call is TRBV3-1, the J call TRBJ2-1, with D perhaps TRBD1 (6 bases). Trimming took 5 bases from V and 4 from J, leaving 12 bases between them. The CDR3 covers 14 residues. Germline-derived CDR1 and CDR2 are LGHDT and YNNKEL (reference sequence). The CDR3 reads CASSATRGYNEQFF. DNA of the CDR3: TGTGCCAGCAGCGCAACCAGGGGTTACAATGAGCAGTTCTTC.

J is TRBJ2-5 and V is TRBV15; 8 nucleotides line up with TRBD1. The CDR3 totals 15 residues. After removal of 5 bases from V and 3 bases from J, the junction contained 8 bases not matched to a gene. From germline, CDR1 is LNHNV and CDR2 YYDKDF (reference sequence). The chain's CDR3 is CATSSGQGQEETQYF. The CDR3, as DNA: TGTGCCACCAGCTCAGGACAGGGTCAAGAAGAGACCCAGTACTTC.

This rearrangement joins TRBV12-3 or TRBV12-4 to TRBJ2-1; D might be TRBD2 (5 bases). V lost 9 bases, J lost 5 bases, and 14 bases lay in between. This CDR3 spans 13 amino acids. CDR3 nucleotide sequence: TGTGCCAGTGGACTTGCGATCGACAATGAGCAGTTCTTC. This gives the protein CASGLAIDNEQFF.

J is TRBJ2-5 and V is TRBV23-1, with 7 bases aligning to TRBD2. TRBV23-1 is placed among ORFs of uncertain function. With 4 bases clipped from V and 1 base from J, the junction kept 6 bases outside the gene matches. CDR3 size: 15 residues. The CDR3 nucleotides are TGCGCCAGCAGTCTGCGGGGGAGAAGCCAAGAGACCCAGTACTTC. As protein: CASSLRGRSQETQYF.

V is TRBV12-3 or TRBV12-4 and J is TRBJ2-5, with D perhaps matching TRBD2 (7 bases). The germline V and J ends were trimmed by 8 bases and 5 bases, with 18 bases remaining between them. CDR3 length equals 14 residues. The CDR3 is CASSLWEGEETQYF. DNA of the CDR3: TGTGCCAGCTCACTCTGGGAGGGGGAGGAGACCCAGTACTTC.

The chain is built from TRBV6-5 and TRBJ1-5, with no clear D. In germline, CDR1 is MNHEY, CDR2 SVGAGI. The CDR3 contains 13 residues. V dropped 3 bases and J dropped 4 bases, with 7 bases sitting between them. The CDR3 bases are TGTGCCAGCAGTTATGGTAGGAATCAGCCCCAGCATTTT. It is translated as CASSYGRNQPQHF.

This chain links TRBV27 with TRBJ2-3; D not resolved. Trimming removed 3 bases from V and 5 bases from J, with 9 bases in between. The CDR3 loop spans 13 amino acids. The V gene's germline CDR1 is MNHEY and CDR2 SMNVEV (reference sequence). The CDR3 is CASSFRVGDTQYF. In DNA form, the CDR3 reads TGTGCCAGCAGTTTTCGAGTGGGAGATACGCAGTATTTT.

The rearrangement links TRBV5-1 to TRBJ2-5, with D possibly TRBD1 on 5 matching bases. Trimming removed 1 base at V and 1 base at J, with 8 bases between. Germline V gives CDR1 SGHRS, CDR2 YFSETQ. The CDR3 has 14 residues. The CDR3: CASSLYQGQETQYF. DNA for the CDR3: TGCGCCAGCAGCTTGTATCAGGGCCAAGAGACCCAGTACTTC.

This clonotype was detected once. DNA of the CDR3: TGCAGCGTTGATTCAGGTGGCGAGCAGTACTTC. Translation: CSVDSGGEQYF. The chain combines TRBV29-1 with TRBJ2-7; D remains ambiguous. Trimming removed 3 bases from V and 6 bases from J, with 9 bases in between. Germline V lookup: CDR1 SQVTM, CDR2 ANQGSEA. The CDR3 is 11 amino acids.

The chain carries TRBV29-1 and TRBJ2-1; D may correspond to TRBD1 or TRBD2 (5 bases each). There are 13 residues in the CDR3. Germline CDR1 SQVTM, CDR2 ANQGSEA. Trimming took off 6 bases at V and 5 bases at J, with 14 bases between the two ends. In DNA, the CDR3 is TGCAGCGTCAATCTGAGGGGAAACAATGAGCAGTTCTTC. It translates to CSVNLRGNNEQFF.

In this sample, this clonotype turned up once. This rearrangement joins TRBV28 to TRBJ1-1; 7 positions agree with TRBD1. The CDR3 is 14 residues long. J was trimmed by 2 bases and V by 9 bases; bases with no gene match: 9. Germline assignment: CDR1 MDHEN and CDR2 SYDVKM. CDR3 residues: CASIPGTVNTEAFF. CDR3 DNA: TGTGCCAGTATCCCCGGGACAGTTAACACTGAAGCTTTCTTT.